This is a list of T cell receptor beta chains from one sample in a study of T cells in Graves' hyperthyroidism and ophthalmopathy. TCRdb re-called the multiplex PCR reads through MiXCR, storing one row per CDR3 protein. The sample contains 360,000 or so distinct CDR3 sequences, 13% to 15% of which appear only once. Sequencing used blood. The origin of the receptors is a woman aged 55-69 years with Graves' ophthalmopathy. Each CDR3 is given with its conserved first and last residue. D genes are given only for firm matches. Not every row has a clone size; where given, it reads once, few, many or a size class.

j_call d_call v_call clone_size cdr3_aa cdr3_nt
TRBJ2-7 . TRBV7-9 few CASSSYRASYEQYF TGTGCCAGCAGCTCCTACAGGGCCTCCTACGAGCAGTACTTC
TRBJ2-5 TRBD2 TRBV5-1 . CASSALAGGLEETQYF TGCGCCAGCAGCGCGCTAGCGGGAGGGCTAGAGGAGACCCAGTACTTC
TRBJ1-3 . TRBV4-1 few CASSQDGLRFGNTIYF TGCGCCAGCAGCCAAGACGGTCTCAGGTTTGGAAACACCATATATTTT
TRBJ1-5 TRBD1 TRBV11-2 many CASRRDSYSNQPQHF TGTGCCAGCAGAAGGGACAGCTATAGCAATCAGCCCCAGCATTTT
TRBJ2-7 . TRBV6-5 . CASSLERSSSYEQYF TGTGCCAGCAGTTTGGAGCGTTCGAGCTCCTACGAGCAGTACTTC
TRBJ2-3 . TRBV12-5 . CASGYGVGADTQYF TGTGCTAGTGGTTACGGGGTCGGGGCAGATACGCAGTATTTT
TRBJ1-5 TRBD1 TRBV12-3/TRBV12-4 many CASSPRLSQGGNQPQHF TGTGCCAGCAGTCCGAGACTGAGCCAGGGGGGCAATCAGCCCCAGCATTTT
TRBJ2-4 . TRBV29-1 few CSPRFTAKNIQYF TGCAGCCCTCGATTTACTGCCAAAAACATTCAGTACTTC
TRBJ2-5 . TRBV20-1 many CSARDRVAWTQYF TGCAGTGCTAGAGACAGGGTTGCATGGACCCAGTACTTC
TRBJ1-1 . TRBV18 many CASSPQDRNERTEAFF TGTGCCAGCTCACCCCAAGACAGGAACGAGAGGACTGAAGCTTTCTTT
TRBJ2-7 . TRBV4-1 few CASSPIRDSLSYEQYF TGCGCCAGCAGCCCCATCCGGGACTCCCTCTCCTACGAGCAGTACTTC
TRBJ2-7 TRBD2 TRBV11-2 . CASSPWTSSYEQYF TGTGCCAGCAGCCCCTGGACTAGCTCCTACGAGCAGTACTTC
TRBJ1-5 . TRBV19 few CASSIATPGGNQPQHF TGTGCCAGTAGTATAGCTACCCCAGGGGGCAATCAGCCCCAGCATTTT
TRBJ1-1 . TRBV29-1 many CSVKGLYTEAFF TGCAGCGTTAAGGGGTTGTACACTGAAGCTTTCTTT
TRBJ2-1 . TRBV28 many CASSSLRQGGSYNEQFF TGTGCCAGCAGTTCCCTTCGACAGGGAGGGTCCTACAATGAGCAGTTCTTC
TRBJ2-3 . TRBV29-1 many CSVLPPRRQGTDTQYF TGCAGCGTTCTCCCCCCTCGCCGACAGGGCACAGATACGCAGTATTTT
TRBJ2-1 TRBD2 TRBV20-1 few CSANSGGGNEQFF TGCAGTGCAAATAGCGGGGGCGGCAATGAGCAGTTCTTC
TRBJ1-1 . TRBV4-2 few CASSQVGSGVYTEAFF TGTGCCAGCAGCCAAGTAGGGTCGGGGGTCTACACTGAAGCTTTCTTT
TRBJ2-3 . TRBV7-9 . CASSLQGRNTQYF TGTGCCAGCAGCTTGCAGGGCCGCAATACGCAGTATTTT
TRBJ1-1 . TRBV7-8 . CASSLAPITHWNTEAFF TGTGCCAGCAGCTTAGCGCCTATTACTCATTGGAACACTGAAGCTTTCTTT
TRBJ2-5 . TRBV7-9 many CASSPPLEKGETQYF TGTGCCAGCAGCCCCCCACTCGAAAAGGGCGAGACCCAGTACTTC
TRBJ1-1 . TRBV5-1 many CASSISQNTEAFF TGCGCCAGCAGCATAAGTCAGAACACTGAAGCTTTCTTT
TRBJ1-6 . TRBV12-3/TRBV12-4 . CASSQQHSPLHF TGTGCCAGCAGTCAACAGCATTCACCCCTCCACTTT
TRBJ1-5 . TRBV6-7 few CASSYPPGAQHF TGTGCCAGCAGTTACCCCCCCGGGGCCCAGCATTTT
TRBJ2-1 TRBD2 TRBV12-3/TRBV12-4 many CASRLARERGEQFF TGTGCCAGCCGCCTAGCGCGGGAGAGGGGTGAGCAGTTCTTC
TRBJ2-7 TRBD2 TRBV5-1 many CASSRALAGASYEQYF TGCGCCAGCAGCCGGGCGCTAGCGGGAGCGTCCTACGAGCAGTACTTC
TRBJ2-1 TRBD1 TRBV29-1 many CSVTPGTGVNNEQFF TGCAGCGTCACTCCCGGGACAGGGGTAAACAATGAGCAGTTCTTC
TRBJ2-3 TRBD1 TRBV5-6 many CASSQRQGRADTQYF TGTGCCAGCAGCCAGCGACAGGGTAGGGCAGATACGCAGTATTTT
TRBJ2-7 TRBD2 TRBV2 . CASQERERYEQYF TGTGCCAGCCAAGAGCGGGAGCGGTACGAGCAGTACTTC
TRBJ2-5 . TRBV11-3 many CASSRGSGLQETQYF TGTGCCAGCAGCCGGGGCAGCGGGCTCCAAGAGACCCAGTACTTC
TRBJ2-1 . TRBV5-1 many CASSLRGVDEQFF TGCGCCAGCAGCTTGAGAGGGGTTGATGAGCAGTTCTTC
TRBJ2-5 TRBD2 TRBV30 few CAWAMGGGGRETQYF TGTGCCTGGGCGATGGGGGGGGGAGGCAGGGAGACCCAGTACTTC
TRBJ2-7 TRBD1 TRBV2 many CASAVGQGYEQYF TGTGCCAGCGCGGTGGGACAGGGGTACGAGCAGTACTTC